These 17 T cell receptor beta chains were all obtained from the same sample, sequenced in a study of Graves' ophthalmopathy and Graves' hyperthyroidism. TCR beta CDR3 amplification used RNA transcripts. The workflow started with a first-round RT-PCR run with HTBI primers and then moved on to a second-round multiplex PCR. TCRdb called the multiplex PCR reads again in MiXCR, with one record for every CDR3 protein. The table lists about 550,000 distinct CDR3 sequences, less than 45% of them singletons. Input material: peripheral blood or thyroid tissue (not recorded which). The receptors were sampled from an adult man with Graves' hyperthyroidism.

The chain carries TRBV27 and TRBJ2-5; 10 nucleotides match TRBD2. Looked up from germline, CDR1 is MNHEY and CDR2 is SMNVEV (reference sequence). The CDR3 consists of 17 residues. V dropped 5 bases and J dropped 6; count of bases not matched to a gene: 15. The CDR3 sequence: CASSPPGASGRGKTQYF. The CDR3 region has the DNA TGTGCCAGCAGTCCCCCGGGTGCTAGCGGGAGAGGGAAGACCCAGTACTTC.

This clonotype was seen ten or more times. This sequence joins TRBV24-1 and TRBJ1-1, with no clear D. Germline V CDR1 and CDR2: KGHDR, SFDVKD. Deletions cut 3 bases from V and 1 base from J, with 11 bases between. The CDR3 loop spans 15 amino acids. The CDR3 spells CATSDASTRNTEAFF. CDR3 bases: TGTGCCACCAGTGATGCCTCCACAAGGAACACTGAAGCTTTCTTT.

V usage is TRBV5-1 and J usage is TRBJ1-1, with 10 nucleotides matching TRBD1. Germline assignment: CDR1 SGHRS and CDR2 YFSETQ. CDR3 length equals 15 residues. V lost 3 bases and J lost 5; bases outside the gene matches: 7. CDR3 DNA: TGCGCCAGCAGCTCCCCTGACAGGGGGCAGACTGAAGCTTTCTTT. Encoded protein: CASSSPDRGQTEAFF.

This clonotype was recorded at least ten times. This rearrangement joins TRBV5-1 to TRBJ1-1, with 8 bases matching TRBD1. Trimming at V came to 3 bases and at J to 11 bases, leaving 3 bases not matched to a gene. This CDR3 has 11 amino acids. The germline gives CDR1 SGHRS, CDR2 YFSETQ. The CDR3 here is CASSSGQGAFF. The CDR3 nucleotides are TGCGCCAGCAGCTCCGGACAGGGTGCTTTCTTT.

The chain carries TRBV4-1 and TRBJ1-3; D ambiguous. The germline V and J ends were trimmed by 0 bases and 8 bases, with 11 bases remaining between them. Per the germline V gene, CDR1 is MGHRA and CDR2 is YSYEKL. This CDR3 comprises 14 residues. CDR3 amino acids: CASSQEASWDTIYF. In nucleotides, the CDR3 is TGCGCCAGCAGCCAAGAGGCCAGTTGGGACACCATATATTTT.

This clonotype was detected a few times. The rearrangement links TRBV10-3 to TRBJ1-5, with 10 bases fitting TRBD1. Germline V gives CDR1 ENHRY, CDR2 SYGVKD. The CDR3 has 17 residues. Germline trimming cut 0 bases from V and 5 bases from J; bases unmatched to any gene: 7. The CDR3 loop reads CAISESLAGTGDQPQHF. Here the CDR3 DNA reads TGTGCCATCAGTGAGTCTTTAGCGGGGACAGGGGATCAGCCCCAGCATTTT.

Turning to this clonotype: This may come from a read error, since a much larger clone is one base off. V usage is TRBV5-1 and J usage is TRBJ1-6, with D uncertain. This CDR3 has 15 amino acids. The V gene's germline CDR1 is SGHRS and CDR2 YFSETQ. The CDR3 nucleotides are TGCGCCAGCGGCTTGGAGGGAAATTATAATTCACCCCTCCACTTT. Its protein product is CASGLEGNYNSPLHF.

This clonotype was observed a handful of times. The V gene is TRBV7-3, the J gene TRBJ2-3; D is perhaps TRBD1 or TRBD2 (6 bases each). The ends were cut back, 3 bases at V and 1 base at J, with 14 bases in the middle. Germline V gene data show CDR1 as SGHTA and CDR2 as FQGTGA. CDR3 length: 16 residues. The CDR3 DNA sequence: TGTGCCAGCAGCTTGGGGCCAGGGGAGGGCACAGATACGCAGTATTTT. This codes for CASSLGPGEGTDTQYF.

V and J are TRBV7-2 and TRBJ2-2; maybe TRBD2 (5 bases). Germline CDR1 SGHTA, CDR2 FQGNSA. The CDR3 sequence is 15 residues long. V lost 2 bases to trimming and J lost 4 bases, with 11 bases between them. This CDR3 is CASSLLAEGTGELFF. DNA for the CDR3: TGTGCCAGCAGCTTATTGGCAGAGGGCACCGGGGAGCTGTTTTTT.

The gene calls are TRBV24-1 and TRBJ1-1; D not resolved. Germline-derived CDR1 and CDR2 are KGHDR and SFDVKD. This CDR3 has 14 amino acids. The V end lost 4 bases, the J end lost 9 bases, and 17 bases lay between the germline ends. The CDR3 reads CATSDRNTGEQAFF. The CDR3 DNA follows: TGTGCCACCAGTGACAGAAACACCGGGGAGCAAGCTTTCTTT.

This clonotype was seen more than once but under ten times. This sequence joins TRBV7-8 and TRBJ1-1; no definite D call. Germline V lookup: CDR1 SGHVS, CDR2 FQNEAQ. The CDR3 extends over 13 amino acids. V was shortened by 5 bases and J by 3 bases, with 10 bases between the two germline ends. CDR3 nucleotides: TGTGCCAGCAGCCGCGTAGGATACACTGAAGCTTTCTTT. Translation gives CASSRVGYTEAFF.

This clonotype was detected ten times or more. The chain combines TRBV29-1 with TRBJ1-1; 9 nucleotides match TRBD1. CDR3 length equals 14 residues. Unmatched junction bases numbered 10, after V lost 7 bases and J lost 4 bases. Per the germline V gene, CDR1 is SQVTM and CDR2 is ANQGSEA. In nucleotides, the CDR3 is TGCAGCGCGGACAGGGGAGGCGGGAGCACTGAAGCTTTCTTT. It yields the protein CSADRGGGSTEAFF.

This clonotype was observed once. This sequence joins TRBV20-1 and TRBJ2-7, with 9 bases that match TRBD1. This CDR3 contains 12 residues. The germline gives CDR1 DFQATT, CDR2 SNEGSKA (reference sequence). CDR3 amino acids: CSGTGTDYEQYF. The DNA for the CDR3 is TGCAGCGGGACAGGGACAGACTACGAGCAGTACTTC.

V is TRBV5-4 and J is TRBJ2-1; D tentatively reads TRBD1 or TRBD2 (6 bases each). Trimming took off 2 bases at V and 9 bases at J, with 12 bases between the two ends. The V gene's germline CDR1 is SGHNT and CDR2 YYREEE (reference sequence). The CDR3 sequence is 13 residues long. For the CDR3, the DNA is TGTGCCAGCAGCTTAATCCCGGGGGCTGAGCAGTTCTTC. Its protein is CASSLIPGAEQFF.

CDR3 nucleotide sequence: TGTGCCAGCAGTTTGGACCCATCCTACAATGAGCAGTTCTTC. This codes for CASSLDPSYNEQFF. The chain couples TRBV7-9 to TRBJ2-5; no clear D. The DNA matches TRBJ2-1 better at its end, which makes the J call doubtful. The CDR3 totals 14 residues. Germline CDR1 reads SEHNR; CDR2 reads FQNEAQ (reference sequence).

The sample holds many counts of this clonotype. The gene calls are TRBV10-3 and TRBJ1-1; the D is unclear. Germline V CDR1 and CDR2: ENHRY, SYGVKD. Trimming removed 0 bases at V and 3 bases at J, with 8 bases between. The CDR3 is 14 residues long. This chain's CDR3 is CAISESFGDTEAFF. The CDR3 DNA sequence: TGTGCCATCAGTGAGTCGTTTGGGGACACTGAAGCTTTCTTT.

In this sample, this clonotype turned up many times. The J gene is TRBJ2-5, the V gene TRBV7-3; 7 bases map to TRBD2. The CDR3 is 17 residues long. J was trimmed by 2 bases and V by 2 bases; bases with no gene match: 11. CDR1 and CDR2 (germline): SGHTA, FQGTGA. The CDR3 region is CASSLGLASGEQETQYF. The DNA for the CDR3 is TGTGCCAGCAGCTTAGGATTGGCTAGCGGAGAGCAAGAGACCCAGTACTTC.